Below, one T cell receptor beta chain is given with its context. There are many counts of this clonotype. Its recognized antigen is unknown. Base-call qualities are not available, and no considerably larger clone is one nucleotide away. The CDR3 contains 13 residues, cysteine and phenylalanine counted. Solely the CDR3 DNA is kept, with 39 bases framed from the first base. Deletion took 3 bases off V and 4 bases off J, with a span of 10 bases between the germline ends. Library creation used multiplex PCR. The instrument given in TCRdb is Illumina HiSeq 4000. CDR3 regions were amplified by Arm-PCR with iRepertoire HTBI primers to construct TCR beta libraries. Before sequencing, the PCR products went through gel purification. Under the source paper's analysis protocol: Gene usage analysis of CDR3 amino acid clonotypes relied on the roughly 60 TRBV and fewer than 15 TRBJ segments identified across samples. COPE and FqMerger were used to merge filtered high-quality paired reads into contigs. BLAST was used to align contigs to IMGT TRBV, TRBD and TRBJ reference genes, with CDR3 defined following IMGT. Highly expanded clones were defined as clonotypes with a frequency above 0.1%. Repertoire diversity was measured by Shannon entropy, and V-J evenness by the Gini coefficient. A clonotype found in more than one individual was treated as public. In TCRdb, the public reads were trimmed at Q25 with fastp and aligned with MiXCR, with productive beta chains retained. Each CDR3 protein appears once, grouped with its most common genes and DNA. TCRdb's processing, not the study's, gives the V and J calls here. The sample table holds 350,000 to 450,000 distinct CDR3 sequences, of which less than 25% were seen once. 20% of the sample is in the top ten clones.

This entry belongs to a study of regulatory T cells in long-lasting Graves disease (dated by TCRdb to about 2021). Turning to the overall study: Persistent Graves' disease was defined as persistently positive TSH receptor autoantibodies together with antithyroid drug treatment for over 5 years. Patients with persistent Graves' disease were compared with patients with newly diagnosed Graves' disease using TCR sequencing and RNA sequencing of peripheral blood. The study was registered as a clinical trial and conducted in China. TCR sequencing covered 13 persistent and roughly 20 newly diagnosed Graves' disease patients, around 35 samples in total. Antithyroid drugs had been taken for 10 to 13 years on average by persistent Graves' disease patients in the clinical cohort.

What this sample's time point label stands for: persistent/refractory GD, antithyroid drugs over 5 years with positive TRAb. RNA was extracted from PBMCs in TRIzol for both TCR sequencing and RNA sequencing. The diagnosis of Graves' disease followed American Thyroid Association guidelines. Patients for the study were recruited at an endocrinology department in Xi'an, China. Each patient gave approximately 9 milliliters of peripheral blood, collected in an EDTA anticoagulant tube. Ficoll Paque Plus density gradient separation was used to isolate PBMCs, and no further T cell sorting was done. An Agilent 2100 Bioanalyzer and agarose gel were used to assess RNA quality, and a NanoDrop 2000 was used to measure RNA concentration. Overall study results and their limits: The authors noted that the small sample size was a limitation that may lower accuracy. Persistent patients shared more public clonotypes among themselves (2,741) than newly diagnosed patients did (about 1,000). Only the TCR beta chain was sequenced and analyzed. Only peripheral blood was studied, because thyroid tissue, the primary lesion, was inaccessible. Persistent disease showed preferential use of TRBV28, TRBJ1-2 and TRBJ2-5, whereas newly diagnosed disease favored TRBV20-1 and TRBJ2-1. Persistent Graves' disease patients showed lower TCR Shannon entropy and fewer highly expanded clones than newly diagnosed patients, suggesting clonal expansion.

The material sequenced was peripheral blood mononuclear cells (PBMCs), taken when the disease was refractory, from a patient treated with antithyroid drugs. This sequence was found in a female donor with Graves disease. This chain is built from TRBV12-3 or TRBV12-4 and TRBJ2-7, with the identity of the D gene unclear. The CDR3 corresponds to CASSFKDSYEQYF. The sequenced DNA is TGTGCCAGCAGTTTTAAGGATAGTTACGAGCAGTACTTC.